These 5 T cell receptor beta chains were sequenced from one sample in a study of T cells of healthy individuals. Via MiXCR, TCRdb re-called the 5' RACE reads, giving one row per CDR3 protein. The sample lists approximately 58,000 distinct CDR3 sequences; about 15% were seen once. Every receptor here comes from a human donor in good health.

This clonotype occurred many times. The chain uses TRBV28 and TRBJ1-6; unclear D gene. CDR3 length: 15 residues. In germline, CDR1 is MDHEN, CDR2 SYDVKM. Trimming took off 5 bases at V and 1 base at J, with 9 bases between the two ends. As DNA, the CDR3 is TGTGCCAGCAGTCCCTATAAGTCCTATAATTCACCCCTCCACTTT. It translates to CASSPYKSYNSPLHF.

The V and J genes are TRBV7-2 and TRBJ2-2; D might be TRBD1 or TRBD2, each matching 5 bases. The CDR3 spans 14 residues. Germline-derived CDR1 and CDR2 are SGHTA and FQGNSA. V shed 10 bases and J shed 7 bases, with 19 bases lying between them. The CDR3 loop is CATQGRVTDGELFF. As DNA, the CDR3 is TGTGCCACCCAGGGACGCGTTACGGACGGGGAGCTGTTTTTT.

This clonotype was recorded many times. The chain uses TRBV2 and TRBJ2-2; weak D call: TRBD1 (6 bases). Germline CDR1 reads SNHLY; CDR2 reads FYNNEI. V lost 7 bases, J lost 0 bases, and 15 bases lay in between. This CDR3 contains 16 residues. This CDR3 reads CASILEWTANTGELFF. The DNA for the CDR3 is TGTGCCAGCATCCTCGAGTGGACAGCGAACACCGGGGAGCTGTTTTTT.

This clonotype was picked up a small number of times. This chain links TRBV2 with TRBJ2-5; 7 bases match TRBD1. The CDR3 spans 15 residues. Trimming took 5 bases from V and 5 from J; bases not matched to a gene: 11. Germline assignment: CDR1 SNHLY and CDR2 FYNNEI. CDR3 sequence reads: CASSKQGYLVETQYF. Written as DNA, the CDR3 is TGTGCCAGCAGTAAACAGGGGTATTTGGTTGAGACCCAGTACTTC.

The sample holds many counts of this clonotype. The chain is built from TRBV4-1 and TRBJ1-2; D call uncertain. CDR1 and CDR2 from the germline V gene are MGHRA and YSYEKL. Between the trimmed V and J ends, which lost 0 bases and 5 bases, there was a span of 7 bases. CDR3 length equals 13 residues. CDR3: CASSQETVYGYTF. The CDR3 DNA reads as TGCGCCAGCAGCCAAGAAACGGTATATGGCTACACCTTC.